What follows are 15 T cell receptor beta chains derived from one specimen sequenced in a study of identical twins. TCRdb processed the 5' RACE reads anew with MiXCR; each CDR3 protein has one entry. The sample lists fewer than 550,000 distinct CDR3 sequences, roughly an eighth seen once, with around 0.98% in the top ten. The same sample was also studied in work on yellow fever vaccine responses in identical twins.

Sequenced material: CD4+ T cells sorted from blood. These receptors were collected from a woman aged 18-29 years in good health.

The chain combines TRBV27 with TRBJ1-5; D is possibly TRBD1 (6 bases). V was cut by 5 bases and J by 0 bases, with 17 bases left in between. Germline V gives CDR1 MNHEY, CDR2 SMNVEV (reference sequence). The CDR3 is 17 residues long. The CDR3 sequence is CASSIYKTGNSNQPQHF. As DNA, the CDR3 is TGTGCCAGCAGTATCTATAAGACAGGAAATAGCAATCAGCCCCAGCATTTT.

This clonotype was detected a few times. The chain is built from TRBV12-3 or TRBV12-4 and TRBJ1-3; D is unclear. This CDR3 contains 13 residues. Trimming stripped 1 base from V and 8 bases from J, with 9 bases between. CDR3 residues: CASSLVSVHTIYF. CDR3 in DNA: TGTGCCAGCAGTTTAGTTTCGGTCCACACCATATATTTT.

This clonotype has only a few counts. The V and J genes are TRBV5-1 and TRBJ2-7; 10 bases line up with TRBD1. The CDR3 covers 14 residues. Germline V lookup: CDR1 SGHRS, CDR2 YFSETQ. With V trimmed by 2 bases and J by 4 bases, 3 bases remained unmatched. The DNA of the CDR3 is TGCGCCAGCAGCTTCGGACAGGGGGTGTACGAGCAGTACTTC. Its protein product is CASSFGQGVYEQYF.

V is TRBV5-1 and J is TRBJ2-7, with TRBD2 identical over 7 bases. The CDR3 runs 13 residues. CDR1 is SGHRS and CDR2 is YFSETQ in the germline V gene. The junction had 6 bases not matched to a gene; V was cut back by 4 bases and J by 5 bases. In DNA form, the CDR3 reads TGCGCCAGCAGCGTAGGACTAGACCACGAGCAGTACTTC. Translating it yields CASSVGLDHEQYF.

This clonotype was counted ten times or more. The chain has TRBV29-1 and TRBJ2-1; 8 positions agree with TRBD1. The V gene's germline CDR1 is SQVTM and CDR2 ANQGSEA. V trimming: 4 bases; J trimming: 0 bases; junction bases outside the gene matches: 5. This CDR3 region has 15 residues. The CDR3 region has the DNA TGCAGCGTTGCTGATACAGGGGGCTCCTACAATGAGCAGTTCTTC. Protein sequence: CSVADTGGSYNEQFF.

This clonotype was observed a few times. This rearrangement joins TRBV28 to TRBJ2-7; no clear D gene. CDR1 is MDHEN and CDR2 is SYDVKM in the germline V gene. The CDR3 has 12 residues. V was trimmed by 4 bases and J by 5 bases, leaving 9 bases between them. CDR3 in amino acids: CASSYDENEQYF. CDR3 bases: TGTGCCAGCAGTTACGATGAGAACGAGCAGTACTTC.

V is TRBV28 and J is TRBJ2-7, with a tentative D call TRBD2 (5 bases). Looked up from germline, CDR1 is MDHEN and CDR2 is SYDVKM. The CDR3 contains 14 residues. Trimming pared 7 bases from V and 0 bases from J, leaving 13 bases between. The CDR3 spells CASILSGSSYEQYF. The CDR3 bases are TGTGCCAGCATCCTTTCTGGGAGCTCCTACGAGCAGTACTTC.

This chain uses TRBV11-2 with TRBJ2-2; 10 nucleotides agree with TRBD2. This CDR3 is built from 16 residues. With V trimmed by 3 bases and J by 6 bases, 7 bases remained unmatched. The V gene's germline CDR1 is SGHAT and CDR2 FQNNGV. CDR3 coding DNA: TGTGCCAGCAGCTTTCGAGTAGCGGGAGGCGCCGGGGAGCTGTTTTTT. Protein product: CASSFRVAGGAGELFF.

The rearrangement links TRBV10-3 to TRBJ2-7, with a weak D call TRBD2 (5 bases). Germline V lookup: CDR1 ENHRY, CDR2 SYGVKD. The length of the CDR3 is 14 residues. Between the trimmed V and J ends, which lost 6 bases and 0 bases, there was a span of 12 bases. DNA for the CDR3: TGTGCCATCAGGGATTCCGGGAACTCCTACGAGCAGTACTTC. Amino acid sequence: CAIRDSGNSYEQYF.

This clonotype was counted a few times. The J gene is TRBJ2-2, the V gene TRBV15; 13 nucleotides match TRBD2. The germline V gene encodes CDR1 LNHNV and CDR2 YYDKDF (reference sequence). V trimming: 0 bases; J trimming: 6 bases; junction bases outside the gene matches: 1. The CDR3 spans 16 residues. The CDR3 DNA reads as TGTGCCACCAGCAGAGACGGACTAGCGGGAGCCGGGGAGCTGTTTTTT. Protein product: CATSRDGLAGAGELFF.

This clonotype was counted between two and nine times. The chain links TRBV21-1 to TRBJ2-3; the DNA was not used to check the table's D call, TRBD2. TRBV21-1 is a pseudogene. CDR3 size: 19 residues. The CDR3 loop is CASSTRTSGGELYGDTQYF. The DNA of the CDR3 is TGTGCCAGCAGCACCCGGACTAGCGGGGGGGAATTGTATGGGGATACGCAGTATTTT.

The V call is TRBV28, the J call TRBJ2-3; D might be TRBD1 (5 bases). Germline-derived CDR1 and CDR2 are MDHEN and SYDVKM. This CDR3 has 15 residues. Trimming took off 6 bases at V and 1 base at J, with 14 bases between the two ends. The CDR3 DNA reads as TGTGCCAGCAGCGACAGAGCTAAGGGCACAGATACGCAGTATTTT. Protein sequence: CASSDRAKGTDTQYF. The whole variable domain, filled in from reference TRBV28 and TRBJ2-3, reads DVKVTQSSRYLVKRTGEKVFLECVQDMDHENMFWYRQDPGLGLRLIYFSYDVKMKEKGDIPEGYSVSREKKERFSLILESASTNQTSMYLCASSDRAKGTDTQYFGPGTRLTVL.

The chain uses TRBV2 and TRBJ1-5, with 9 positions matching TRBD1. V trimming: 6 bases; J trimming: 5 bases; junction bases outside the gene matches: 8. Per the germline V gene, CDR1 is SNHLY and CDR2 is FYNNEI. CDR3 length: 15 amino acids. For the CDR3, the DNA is TGTGCCAGCAGGGGACAGGGCGAACGGTATCAGCCCCAGCATTTT. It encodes CASRGQGERYQPQHF.

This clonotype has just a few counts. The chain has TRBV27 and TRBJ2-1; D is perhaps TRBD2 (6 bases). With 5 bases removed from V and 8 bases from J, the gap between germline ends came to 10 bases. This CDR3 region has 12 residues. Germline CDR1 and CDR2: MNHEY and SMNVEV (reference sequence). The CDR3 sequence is CASSHPGDEQFF. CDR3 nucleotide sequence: TGTGCCAGCAGTCACCCGGGGGATGAGCAGTTCTTC.

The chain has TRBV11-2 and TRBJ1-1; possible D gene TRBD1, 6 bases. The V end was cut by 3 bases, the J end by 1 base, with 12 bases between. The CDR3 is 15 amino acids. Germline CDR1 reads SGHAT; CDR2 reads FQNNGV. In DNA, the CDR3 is TGTGCCAGCAGCTTTGGGGGGCGCGGGAACACTGAAGCTTTCTTT. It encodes CASSFGGRGNTEAFF. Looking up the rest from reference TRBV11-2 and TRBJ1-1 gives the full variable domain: EAGVAQSPRYKIIEKRQSVAFWCNPISGHATLYWYQQILGQGPKLLIQFQNNGVVDDSQLPKDRFSAERLKGVDSTLKIQPAKLEDSAVYLCASSFGGRGNTEAFFGQGTRLTVV.